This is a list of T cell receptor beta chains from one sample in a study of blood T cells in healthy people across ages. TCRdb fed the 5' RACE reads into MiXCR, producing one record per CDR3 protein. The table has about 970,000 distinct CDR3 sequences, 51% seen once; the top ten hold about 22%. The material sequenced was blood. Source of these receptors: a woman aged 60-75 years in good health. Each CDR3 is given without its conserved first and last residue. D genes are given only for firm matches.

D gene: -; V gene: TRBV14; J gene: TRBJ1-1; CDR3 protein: ASSQELAATEAF
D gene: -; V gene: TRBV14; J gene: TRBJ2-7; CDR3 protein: ASSQYATSYEQY
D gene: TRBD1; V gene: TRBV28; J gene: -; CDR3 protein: ASSLPGGARETQY
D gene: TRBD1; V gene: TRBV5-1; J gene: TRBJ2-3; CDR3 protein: ASSTGQGWTDTQY
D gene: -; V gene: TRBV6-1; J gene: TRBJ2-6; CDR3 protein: ATYLGSGANVLT
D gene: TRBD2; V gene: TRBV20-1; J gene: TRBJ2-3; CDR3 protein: SAPDQREGPGDTQY
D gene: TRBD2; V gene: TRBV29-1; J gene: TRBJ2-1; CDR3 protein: SVAPGTRLFNEQF
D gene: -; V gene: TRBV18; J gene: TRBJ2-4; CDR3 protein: ASSPPTVAKNIQY
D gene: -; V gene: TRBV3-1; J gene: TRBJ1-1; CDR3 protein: ASSQDLETANTEAF
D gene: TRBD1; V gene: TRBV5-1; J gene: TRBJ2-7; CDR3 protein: ASSSGRGQGISYEQY
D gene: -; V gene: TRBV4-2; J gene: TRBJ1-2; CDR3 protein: ASRPRVGAAPNYGYT
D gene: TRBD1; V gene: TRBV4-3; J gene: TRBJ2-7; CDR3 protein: ASSQYPGQGYEQY
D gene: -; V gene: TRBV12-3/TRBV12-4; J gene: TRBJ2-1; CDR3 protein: ASSLVGQGIAGVLYNEQF
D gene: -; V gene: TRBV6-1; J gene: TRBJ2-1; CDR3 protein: ASIWDWGRGEQF
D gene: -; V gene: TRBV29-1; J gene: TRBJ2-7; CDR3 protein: SVGGLSYEQY
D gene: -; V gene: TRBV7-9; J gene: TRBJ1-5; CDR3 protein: ASSLEGLNQPQH
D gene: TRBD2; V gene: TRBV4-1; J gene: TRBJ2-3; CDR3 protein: ASSQVPWSGSVDTQY
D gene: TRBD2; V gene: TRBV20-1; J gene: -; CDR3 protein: SARAVRSGTVNEQF
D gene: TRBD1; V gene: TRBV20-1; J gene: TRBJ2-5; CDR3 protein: SARVLQGLETQY
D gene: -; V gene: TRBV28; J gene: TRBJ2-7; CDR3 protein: ASSSPGGGSSYEQY
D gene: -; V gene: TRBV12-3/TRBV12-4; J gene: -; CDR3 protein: ASSRQAGARWENIQY
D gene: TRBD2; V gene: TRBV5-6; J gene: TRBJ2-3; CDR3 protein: ASTFRGSGRTDTQY
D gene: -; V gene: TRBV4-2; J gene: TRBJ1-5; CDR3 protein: ASSQVPFQPQH
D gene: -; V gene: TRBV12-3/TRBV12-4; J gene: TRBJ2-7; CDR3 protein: ASSSSPSYEQY
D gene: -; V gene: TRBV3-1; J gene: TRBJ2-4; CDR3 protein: ASSPRLLAKNIQY
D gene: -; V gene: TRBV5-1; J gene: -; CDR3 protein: ASSVQGIPYEQY
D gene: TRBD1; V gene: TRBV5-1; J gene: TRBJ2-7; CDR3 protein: ASSSAPDREYEQY
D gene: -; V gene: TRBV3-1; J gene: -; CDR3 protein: ASSQGRKTQY
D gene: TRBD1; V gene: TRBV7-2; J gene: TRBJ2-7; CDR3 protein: ASSKQGSTTYEQY
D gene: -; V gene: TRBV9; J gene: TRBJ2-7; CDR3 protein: ASSVGTRGFHEQY
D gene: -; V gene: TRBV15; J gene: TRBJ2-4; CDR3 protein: ATSRGLENIQY
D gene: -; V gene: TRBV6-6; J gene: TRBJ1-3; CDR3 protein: VSRSGNTIY
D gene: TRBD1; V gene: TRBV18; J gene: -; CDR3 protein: ASSATTGVGETQY
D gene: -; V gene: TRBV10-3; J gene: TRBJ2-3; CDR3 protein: AISEFAGETDTQY
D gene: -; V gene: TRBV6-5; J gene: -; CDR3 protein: ASSSLGLGGFYEQY
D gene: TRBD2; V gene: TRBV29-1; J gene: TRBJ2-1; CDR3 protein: SVLAGSLNEQF
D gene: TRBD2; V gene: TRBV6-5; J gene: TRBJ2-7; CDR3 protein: ASSRLAGGFYEQY
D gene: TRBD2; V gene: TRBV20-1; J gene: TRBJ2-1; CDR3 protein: SARKRVSGMGDEQF
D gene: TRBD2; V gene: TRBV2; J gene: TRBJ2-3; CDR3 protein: ASSGPGLAGHTDTQY
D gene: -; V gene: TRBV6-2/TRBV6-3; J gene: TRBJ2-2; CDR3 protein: ASSWTVRTGELF
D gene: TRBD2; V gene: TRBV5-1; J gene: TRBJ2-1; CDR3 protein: ASSWGLAEFTDTQF
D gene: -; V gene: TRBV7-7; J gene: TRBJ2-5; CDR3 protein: ASSPRQGHQETQY
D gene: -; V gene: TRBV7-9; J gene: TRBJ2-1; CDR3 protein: ASSPPTDNEQF
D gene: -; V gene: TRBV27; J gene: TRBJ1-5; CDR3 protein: ASSIRPNSNQPQH
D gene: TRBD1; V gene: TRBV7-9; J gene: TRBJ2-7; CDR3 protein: TSSTGTGWGEQY
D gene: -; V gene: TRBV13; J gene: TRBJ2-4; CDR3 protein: TSSSRGKNIQY
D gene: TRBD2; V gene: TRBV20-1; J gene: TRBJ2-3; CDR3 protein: SARVLAGVTDTQY
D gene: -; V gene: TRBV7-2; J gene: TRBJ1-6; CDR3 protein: ASSRGRSSYNSPLH
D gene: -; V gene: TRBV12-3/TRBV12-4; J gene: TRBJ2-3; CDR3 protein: ASRTADTQY
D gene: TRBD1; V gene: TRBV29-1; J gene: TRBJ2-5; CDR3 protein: SVELTGVVTQY
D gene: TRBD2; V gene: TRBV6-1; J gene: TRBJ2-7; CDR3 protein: ASSVGGVASYEQY